The 15 T cell receptor beta chains reported below all come from one sample, sequenced in a study of vaccination and CD4 T cells after COVID-19. The Oncomine TCR Beta short-read assay was what sequenced the DNA obtained from cultured CD4+ T cells. TCRdb re-derived calls from the PCR reads in MiXCR, one entry per CDR3 protein. The sample contains 11,000 to 15,000 distinct CDR3 sequences, 55% to 75% of which appear only once. Treatment indicated: roughly ten-day PBMC culture with coronavirus spike peptide pools or control peptides (ViraFEST assay). Their antigens remain unidentified. Sequencing was done on a sample of CD4+ T cells from blood, cultured in vitro. These receptor sequences come from a human donor who had recovered from COVID-19.

Only one count was recorded for this clonotype. Written as DNA, the CDR3 is TGTGCCAGCAGCTCAATTCCGGGGACAGGGAAAAACGAGCAGTACTTC. This translates into CASSSIPGTGKNEQYF. The chain is built from TRBV6-1 and TRBJ2-7; 9 positions agree with TRBD1. V trimming: 6 bases; J trimming: 5 bases; junction bases outside the gene matches: 14. Germline CDR1 and CDR2: MNHNS and SASEGT. This CDR3 contains 16 residues.

The chain uses TRBV19 and TRBJ1-2; no clear D. V lost 6 bases and J 8 bases, leaving 19 bases between the germline ends. There are 14 residues in the CDR3. The germline V gene has CDR1 LNHDA and CDR2 SQIVND (reference sequence). This CDR3 is CASSPGGGLEGYTF. In DNA form, the CDR3 reads TGTGCCAGTAGCCCCGGCGGAGGGCTGGAGGGCTACACCTTC. The complete variable domain, with remaining parts taken from reference TRBV19 and TRBJ1-2, reads DGGITQSPKYLFRKEGQNVTLSCEQNLNHDAMYWYRQDPGQGLRLIYYSQIVNDFQKGDIAEGYSVSREKKESFPLTVTSAQKNPTAFYLCASSPGGGLEGYTFGSGTRLTVV.

This clonotype was seen only a few times. V gene TRBV2 combines with J gene TRBJ2-1; D is perhaps TRBD2 (6 bases). Trimming left V 3 bases short and J 5 bases short, with 14 bases between. Looked up from germline, CDR1 is SNHLY and CDR2 is FYNNEI. The CDR3 covers 15 residues. In DNA form, the CDR3 reads TGTGCCAGCAGTGAGATGGGGGAGGCGAACAATGAGCAGTTCTTC. This gives the protein CASSEMGEANNEQFF.

This clonotype was seen once. The chain recombines TRBV7-2 with TRBJ2-7, with 9 bases that match TRBD2. The CDR3 extends over 15 amino acids. CDR1 and CDR2 (germline): SGHTA, FQGNSA. The ends lost 1 base at V and 1 base at J; junction bases unmatched: 2. The CDR3 nucleotides read TGTGCCAGCAGCTTAGATAGCGGGGGATCCTACGAGCAGTACTTC. Protein: CASSLDSGGSYEQYF.

The chain employs TRBV6-1 and TRBJ2-5; tentatively, D is TRBD2 (5 bases). The CDR3 has 14 residues. V lost 2 bases and J lost 2, with 9 bases in between. The germline V gene has CDR1 MNHNS and CDR2 SASEGT. CDR3 region: CASSELSGQETQYF. In nucleotides, the CDR3 is TGTGCCAGCAGTGAATTGTCGGGGCAAGAGACCCAGTACTTC.

V gene TRBV3-1 combines with J gene TRBJ2-7; D perhaps matches TRBD1 (7 bases). Trimming took off 1 base at V and 11 bases at J, with 15 bases between the two ends. The CDR3 has 13 amino acids. From germline, CDR1 is LGHDT and CDR2 YNNKEL (reference sequence). As DNA, the CDR3 is TGTGCCAGCAGCCAAGGAGGGCGGGGACAGAAGTACTTC. This encodes CASSQGGRGQKYF.

The gene calls are TRBV7-3 and TRBJ2-1, with 9 bases matching TRBD2. Germline V gene lookup returns CDR1 SGHTA and CDR2 FQGTGA. With V trimmed by 2 bases and J by 8 bases, 10 bases remained unmatched. The CDR3 consists of 16 residues. The CDR3 here is CASSLLGGLADDEQFF. The CDR3 region has the DNA TGTGCCAGCAGCTTATTAGGGGGACTAGCAGATGATGAGCAGTTCTTC.

The chain links TRBV27 to TRBJ2-7, with TRBD2 matching 9 bases. V lost 5 bases, J lost 2 bases, and 7 bases stayed unmatched. The germline V gene has CDR1 MNHEY and CDR2 SMNVEV (reference sequence). The CDR3 is made up of 15 amino acids. The CDR3 loop reads CASSDERGAAYEQYF. The DNA for the CDR3 is TGTGCCAGCAGTGACGAGCGGGGGGCAGCCTACGAGCAGTACTTC.

The V call is TRBV11-2, the J call TRBJ2-7; D ambiguous. The CDR3 has 12 amino acids. Germline CDR1 reads SGHAT; CDR2 reads FQNNGV. Trimming cost V 1 base and J 2 bases, with 3 bases left between them. The CDR3 region has the DNA TGTGCCAGCAGCTTAGTACCCTACGAGCAGTACTTC. Residues: CASSLVPYEQYF. The whole variable domain, remainder taken from reference TRBV11-2 and TRBJ2-7, is EAGVAQSPRYKIIEKRQSVAFWCNPISGHATLYWYQQILGQGPKLLIQFQNNGVVDDSQLPKDRFSAERLKGVDSTLKIQPAKLEDSAVYLCASSLVPYEQYFGPGTRLTVT.

This chain uses TRBV6-1 with TRBJ1-3, with D unresolved. The CDR3 extends over 14 amino acids. Deletions cut 6 bases from V and 2 bases from J, with 11 bases between. Per germline, CDR1 MNHNS and CDR2 SASEGT. The CDR3 DNA reads as TGTGCCAGCAGCCGCTCAAGGGCTGGAAACACCATATATTTT. Amino acids: CASSRSRAGNTIYF.

The genes are TRBV2 and TRBJ1-4, with a tentative D call TRBD1 (6 bases). Trimming shortened V by 4 bases and J by 13 bases, and 19 bases separated the two germline ends. Germline V CDR1 and CDR2: SNHLY, FYNNEI. This CDR3 comprises 14 residues. The chain's CDR3 is CASSAVLGTTGLFF. In nucleotides, the CDR3 is TGTGCCAGCAGTGCCGTTCTCGGGACAACTGGACTGTTTTTT. The full variable domain, with the rest looked up from reference TRBV2 and TRBJ1-4, is EPEVTQTPSHQVTQMGQEVILRCVPISNHLYFYWYRQILGQKVEFLVSFYNNEISEKSEIFDDQFSVERPDGSNFTLKIRSTKLEDSAMYFCASSAVLGTTGLFFGSGTQLSVL.

CDR3 in DNA: TGTGCCAGCAGTTTGGGGAAGGGACAGGCCGTGGGTGGGGAGCTGTTTTTT. This codes for CASSLGKGQAVGGELFF. The chain carries TRBV27 and TRBJ2-2, with 8 positions matching TRBD1. This CDR3 region has 17 residues. Germline CDR1 and CDR2: MNHEY and SMNVEV (reference sequence). V lost 3 bases, J lost 8 bases, and 14 bases stayed unmatched.

The chain links TRBV10-1 to TRBJ2-3; D remains ambiguous. In germline, CDR1 is WNHNN, CDR2 SYGVQD (reference sequence). The CDR3 runs to 15 residues. V was shortened by 3 bases and J by 1 base, with 11 bases between the two germline ends. CDR3 DNA: TGCGCCAGCAGTGACCTCCGAGAGGGCACAGATACGCAGTATTTT. Translating gives CASSDLREGTDTQYF.

The gene calls are TRBV20-1 and TRBJ1-2, with D uncertain. Per germline, CDR1 DFQATT and CDR2 SNEGSKA (reference sequence). Trimming stripped 1 base from V and 5 bases from J, with 14 bases between. This CDR3 comprises 14 residues. CDR3 DNA: TGCAGTGCTAGAGTTGGGGATCGGCGTTATGGCTACACCTTC. Protein product: CSARVGDRRYGYTF.

CDR3 coding DNA: TGCAGTGCAAGACGATTCCGGGACTCCCATCGCGAGGATACGCAGTATTTT. This encodes CSARRFRDSHREDTQYF. The V call is TRBV20-1, the J call TRBJ2-3; tentatively, D is TRBD2 (6 bases). The CDR3 extends over 17 amino acids. Per the germline V gene, CDR1 is DFQATT and CDR2 is SNEGSKA (reference sequence). Deletions cut 6 bases from V and 6 bases from J, with 28 bases between.